Below, one TCR beta chain is given with its context. Its antigen remains unknown. This sample is drawn from a study of cytomegalovirus exposure and HLA in healthy donors. Overall study results and limits: Donor immune exposure was known only as CMV serostatus. As a later analysis showed, a missense DCLRE1C variant was linked to trimming of TCR beta V- and J-genes.

The CDR3 sequence is 15 residues long. Trimming shortened V by 0 bases and J by 0 bases, and 6 bases separated the two germline ends. Germline V CDR1 and CDR2: MGHRA, YSYEKL. Researchers ran the PCR with 60 Vbeta and 13 Jbeta primers. Original handling: Counted up in a later analysis, unique TCR beta chains came to some 82 million, with around 9.9 million shared. Profiling relied on immunoSEQ multiplex PCR, and the TCRdb table lists in-frame clones only, not all of them. V and J calls and clone size are given by that table; D and trimming were obtained from the DNA. The sample carries some 98,000 clones, 81% recorded once.

Sequencing used PBMCs. This sequence was found in a man aged 35 to 55 in good health and CMV-seronegative. The chain uses TRBV4-1 and TRBJ1-3, with D hard to call. The CDR3 region has the DNA TGCGCCAGCAGCCAAGATGGCAGCTCTGGAAACACCATATATTTT. Translated: CASSQDGSSGNTIYF.